Presented here are 30 T cell receptor beta chains from one specimen sequenced in a study of human T cells and chemical hapten exposure. TCRdb re-analysed the RACE reads in MiXCR, keeping a single row per CDR3 protein. The sample carries about 40,000 distinct CDR3 sequences, approximately 3.4% recorded once. Sample time point: patch test 2, 6 weeks after DPC sensitization. The treatment denotes: therapeutic diphenylcyclopropenone sensitization with weekly scalp DPC. Here the sequenced sample was whole blood, taken in connection with sensitization to the hapten diphenylcyclopropenone (DPC). Receptors originate from a man aged 35 to 55 with alopecia areata. Some clones in this sample may be carry-over from other donors' samples.

This clonotype was detected many times. This chain joins TRBV5-1 and TRBJ2-7; possible D gene TRBD2, 5 bases. The CDR3 consists of 12 residues. V gave up 1 base and J gave up 6 bases, with 8 bases separating them. The germline gives CDR1 SGHRS, CDR2 YFSETQ. CDR3 sequence (DNA): TGCGCCAGCAGCTTGTCTGGGAGCGAGCAGTACTTC. Translating it yields CASSLSGSEQYF.

This clonotype was picked up many times. The rearrangement uses TRBV5-1 and TRBJ1-1, with D hard to call. The germline V gene encodes CDR1 SGHRS and CDR2 YFSETQ. V shed 1 base and J shed 5 bases, with 9 bases lying between them. This CDR3 spans 13 amino acids. CDR3 DNA sequence: TGCGCCAGCAGCTTGACCGGGAGGACTGAAGCTTTCTTT. This translates into CASSLTGRTEAFF.

This clonotype has more than one count but fewer than ten. The rearrangement links TRBV6-2 or TRBV6-3 to TRBJ2-1; 7 nucleotides align to TRBD2. J gave up 6 bases and V 5 bases, and 7 bases lay outside the gene matches. This CDR3 has 14 amino acids. Per germline, CDR1 MNHEY and CDR2 SVGEGT. CDR3 residues: CASSLSGSLNEQFF. CDR3 nucleotides: TGTGCCAGCAGTCTTAGCGGGTCTCTCAATGAGCAGTTCTTC.

This clonotype was recorded a few times. The rearrangement links TRBV27 to TRBJ2-7; 13 nucleotides line up with TRBD2. The length of the CDR3 is 16 residues. V dropped 3 bases and J dropped 3; count of bases not matched to a gene: 5. From germline, CDR1 is MNHEY and CDR2 SMNVEV (reference sequence). This chain's CDR3 is CASSFRTSGSSYEQYF. The CDR3 DNA reads as TGTGCCAGCAGTTTTAGGACTAGCGGGAGTAGCTACGAGCAGTACTTC.

This clonotype was detected ten times or more. The chain carries TRBV28 and TRBJ2-1, with 10 bases fitting TRBD2. The length of the CDR3 is 16 residues. Germline assignment: CDR1 MDHEN and CDR2 SYDVKM. V gave up 7 bases and J gave up 9 bases; unmatched junction bases: 15. Written as DNA, the CDR3 is TGTGCCAGCAAACTAGCGGGGTACGGGAGGCGAGTTGAGCAGTTCTTC. This encodes CASKLAGYGRRVEQFF.

This clonotype has at least ten counts. V and J are TRBV6-5 and TRBJ2-7, with 7 nucleotides matching TRBD2. The J segment lost 2 bases and the V segment lost 7 bases, leaving 8 bases of the junction unmatched. Looked up from germline, CDR1 is MNHEY and CDR2 is SVGAGI. The CDR3 has 14 residues. The CDR3: CASKPREGTYEQYF. CDR3 in DNA: TGTGCCAGCAAGCCCAGGGAGGGTACCTACGAGCAGTACTTC.

This clonotype was found many times. Here the CDR3 DNA reads TGTGCCAGCAGCTTAATCGACAGGAACACTGAAGCTTTCTTT. It translates to CASSLIDRNTEAFF. The rearrangement joins TRBV7-8 to TRBJ1-1; D possibly corresponds to TRBD1 (5 bases). With 2 bases removed from V and 1 base from J, the gap between germline ends came to 8 bases. Germline-derived CDR1 and CDR2 are SGHVS and FQNEAQ. CDR3 length equals 14 residues.

This clonotype was recorded many times. The chain links TRBV20-1 to TRBJ2-7; TRBD2 agrees at 10 bases. Trimming cost V 4 bases and J 2 bases; bases outside gene matches: 5. Germline V CDR1 and CDR2: DFQATT, SNEGSKA (reference sequence). The CDR3 loop spans 14 amino acids. CDR3 in amino acids: CSAKLAGTPYEQYF. The CDR3 nucleotides are TGCAGTGCTAAACTAGCGGGAACTCCCTACGAGCAGTACTTC.

The gene calls are TRBV27 and TRBJ2-7; possible D gene TRBD2, 6 bases. Germline V CDR1 and CDR2: MNHEY, SMNVEV (reference sequence). This CDR3 has 14 amino acids. Deletions cut 6 bases from V and 6 bases from J, with 18 bases between. DNA for the CDR3: TGTGCCAGCAGCCTACGGAGCTTGGGGGGCGAGCAGTACTTC. The encoded protein is CASSLRSLGGEQYF.

This clonotype was seen repeatedly, ten times or more. The chain recombines TRBV5-1 with TRBJ1-6; D gene uncertain. Trimming left V 0 bases short and J 3 bases short, with 1 base between. The CDR3 contains 13 residues. Germline V gene lookup returns CDR1 SGHRS and CDR2 YFSETQ. CDR3 protein: CASSLDYNSPLHF. The CDR3 DNA follows: TGCGCCAGCAGCTTGGACTATAATTCACCCCTCCACTTT.

This clonotype came up a few times. The gene calls are TRBV20-1 and TRBJ2-5; 13 bases match TRBD2. CDR1 is DFQATT, CDR2 SNEGSKA, per germline (reference sequence). The J segment lost 1 base and the V segment lost 2 bases, leaving 7 bases of the junction unmatched. The CDR3 covers 17 residues. The CDR3 DNA reads as TGCAGTGCTAGAACAATAACTAGCGGGAGGGCCCAAGAGACCCAGTACTTC. It translates to CSARTITSGRAQETQYF.

This clonotype came up many times. The chain uses TRBV19 and TRBJ1-1; no clear D gene. CDR3 length equals 11 residues. The V end lost 0 bases, the J end lost 7 bases, and 3 bases lay between the germline ends. CDR1 and CDR2 from the germline V gene are LNHDA and SQIVND (reference sequence). The CDR3 coding sequence is TGTGCCAGTAGTATAGAACTTGAAGCTTTCTTT. Its translation: CASSIELEAFF.

This clonotype showed up many times. The gene calls are TRBV6-2 or TRBV6-3 and TRBJ2-7; possible D gene TRBD1, 6 bases. The CDR3 consists of 15 residues. V lost 2 bases, J lost 0 bases, and 11 bases lay in between. Germline-derived CDR1 and CDR2 are MNHEY and SVGEGT. The DNA of the CDR3 is TGTGCCAGCAGTTACGGGGGCGGAGCCTCCTACGAGCAGTACTTC. Translation: CASSYGGGASYEQYF.

At least ten counts were recorded for this clonotype. V gene TRBV7-2 combines with J gene TRBJ1-2; D ambiguous. Trimming stripped 7 bases from V and 1 base from J, with 7 bases between. The CDR3 has 12 amino acids. Per the germline V gene, CDR1 is SGHTA and CDR2 is FQGNSA. The CDR3 loop reads CASTQFNYGYTF. CDR3 DNA sequence: TGTGCCAGCACACAGTTTAACTATGGCTACACCTTC.

This clonotype appeared many times. The V and J genes are TRBV9 and TRBJ2-3; TRBD1 matches at 8 bases. J lost 4 bases, V lost 2 bases, and 6 bases had no gene match. The CDR3 consists of 15 residues. The germline CDR1 and CDR2 sequences are SGDLS and YYNGEE. Here the CDR3 DNA reads TGTGCCAGCAGCGTTGGACAGGGTAGCCCAGATACGCAGTATTTT. Translation gives CASSVGQGSPDTQYF.

This clonotype was observed at least ten times. The J gene is TRBJ1-3, the V gene TRBV15; no firm D call. Germline CDR1 LNHNV, CDR2 YYDKDF (reference sequence). The CDR3 has 16 amino acids. The ends were cut back, 0 bases at V and 0 bases at J, with 9 bases in the middle. The chain's CDR3 is CATSREAVSSGNTIYF. As DNA, the CDR3 is TGTGCCACCAGCAGAGAAGCGGTGAGCTCTGGAAACACCATATATTTT.

This clonotype was recorded many times. This chain uses TRBV5-5 with TRBJ2-2; D call uncertain. The CDR3 is made up of 15 amino acids. From germline, CDR1 is SGHKS and CDR2 YYEKEE (reference sequence). V was trimmed by 0 bases and J by 0 bases, leaving 6 bases between them. CDR3 sequence reads: CASSLVGSNTGELFF. The CDR3 nucleotides read TGTGCCAGCAGCTTGGTAGGGTCGAACACCGGGGAGCTGTTTTTT.

This clonotype was seen at least ten times. This chain connects TRBV28 to TRBJ2-1; D unclear. The germline V and J ends were trimmed by 3 bases and 10 bases, with 7 bases remaining between them. This CDR3 spans 11 amino acids. In germline, CDR1 is MDHEN, CDR2 SYDVKM. The CDR3 DNA is TGTGCCAGCAGTTTGGCCCGGGAGCAGTTCTTC. This sequence encodes CASSLAREQFF.

This clonotype was recorded many times. The J gene is TRBJ2-3, the V gene TRBV29-1, with D perhaps given as TRBD1 or TRBD2 (5 bases each). The germline gives CDR1 SQVTM, CDR2 ANQGSEA. Trimming pared 5 bases from V and 0 bases from J, leaving 15 bases between. The CDR3 is made up of 15 amino acids. CDR3 sequence: CSVLGRATSTDTQYF. The CDR3 DNA reads as TGCAGCGTTTTGGGGCGGGCAACTAGCACAGATACGCAGTATTTT.

This clonotype was detected ten times or more. The chain links TRBV20-1 to TRBJ1-1, with TRBD1 matching over 9 bases. J lost 5 bases, V lost 7 bases, and 8 bases had no gene match. The CDR3 spans 13 residues. Germline V gene data show CDR1 as DFQATT and CDR2 as SNEGSKA (reference sequence). The CDR3 reads CSGLQGARTEAFF. In DNA, the CDR3 is TGCAGTGGCCTACAGGGGGCGAGGACTGAAGCTTTCTTT.

This clonotype was seen repeatedly, ten times or more. The rearrangement joins TRBV20-1 to TRBJ2-2, with 12 positions matching TRBD2. CDR3 length equals 17 residues. Trimming cost V 5 bases and J 1 base; bases outside gene matches: 8. In germline, CDR1 is DFQATT, CDR2 SNEGSKA (reference sequence). CDR3 in DNA: TGCAGTGCTGACCGACTAGCGGGAGATGTGAACACCGGGGAGCTGTTTTTT. Protein: CSADRLAGDVNTGELFF.

The V and J genes are TRBV6-2 or TRBV6-3 and TRBJ1-2; maybe TRBD1 (5 bases). Germline CDR1 reads MNHEY; CDR2 reads SVGEGT. The CDR3 has 14 residues. V was clipped by 4 bases and J by 4 bases, with 13 bases between them. For the CDR3, the DNA is TGTGCCAGCAGTTTGGACACCACGGGCTATGGCTACACCTTC. Translated: CASSLDTTGYGYTF.

This clonotype has only a few counts. The chain combines TRBV7-2 with TRBJ2-5; either TRBD1 or TRBD2 may supply D (5 bases each). There are 14 residues in the CDR3. Germline V CDR1 and CDR2: SGHTA, FQGNSA. Trimming shortened V by 5 bases and J by 2 bases, and 12 bases separated the two germline ends. For the CDR3, the DNA is TGTGCCAGCAGCCCGAGATGGGGGCAAGAGACCCAGTACTTC. Its protein product is CASSPRWGQETQYF.

This clonotype was recorded many times. The V gene is TRBV12-3 or TRBV12-4, the J gene TRBJ2-2; 8 nucleotides align to TRBD1. The trim removed 5 bases at V and 5 bases at J, leaving 4 bases unmatched. This CDR3 has 14 residues. CDR3 in DNA: TGTGCCAGCAGTACCCGACAGGGGACCGGGGAGCTGTTTTTT. Translated: CASSTRQGTGELFF.

At least ten counts were recorded for this clonotype. The chain uses TRBV20-1 and TRBJ1-1; D is undetermined. The CDR3 is 12 residues long. V dropped 4 bases and J dropped 4 bases, with 10 bases sitting between them. Germline CDR1 and CDR2: DFQATT and SNEGSKA (reference sequence). CDR3 DNA: TGCAGTGCTATTTCGGGGTTCACTGAAGCTTTCTTT. Its translation is CSAISGFTEAFF.

The chain links TRBV3-1 to TRBJ1-1, with D maybe TRBD1 (5 bases). The germline V gene encodes CDR1 LGHDT and CDR2 YNNKEL (reference sequence). This CDR3 has 15 residues. Trimming took 4 bases from V and 4 from J, leaving 16 bases between them. The CDR3 spells CASSPRMGGGTEAFF. The CDR3 bases are TGTGCCAGCAGCCCCAGAATGGGGGGTGGCACTGAAGCTTTCTTT.

The chain combines TRBV12-3 or TRBV12-4 with TRBJ2-5, with D unresolved. The CDR3 has 11 residues. The ends were cut back, 8 bases at V and 4 bases at J, with 8 bases in the middle. CDR3 in amino acids: CASGRGETQYF. CDR3 nucleotides: TGTGCCAGCGGACGCGGAGAGACCCAGTACTTC.

This clonotype was observed many times. This rearrangement joins TRBV27 to TRBJ2-3; D call uncertain. V gave up 5 bases and J gave up 3 bases, with 9 bases separating them. The CDR3 totals 13 residues. Germline V CDR1 and CDR2: MNHEY, SMNVEV (reference sequence). The CDR3 is CASSPRRTDTQYF. Here the CDR3 DNA reads TGTGCCAGCAGTCCCCGGCGGACAGATACGCAGTATTTT.

This clonotype was counted ten times or more. This rearrangement joins TRBV24-1 to TRBJ2-1; the D is unclear. The CDR3 covers 11 residues. The ends were cut back, 5 bases at V and 5 bases at J, with 3 bases in the middle. Germline values: CDR1 KGHDR, CDR2 SFDVKD. The CDR3 DNA is TGTGCCACCAGTGGAAACAATGAGCAGTTCTTC. Translated: CATSGNNEQFF.

There are many counts of this clonotype. The chain uses TRBV12-3 or TRBV12-4 and TRBJ2-3; TRBD2 matches at 7 bases. The CDR3 length is 13 residues. V shed 6 bases, J shed 5 bases, and the junction held 5 bases outside the gene matches. In DNA form, the CDR3 reads TGTGCCAGCAGGGCGGGAGTGGTAGATACGCAGTATTTT. It translates to CASRAGVVDTQYF.